The source of this T cell receptor beta chain is a study of cytomegalovirus exposure and HLA in healthy donors. The CDR3 has 13 residues. Germline V gene lookup returns CDR1 MNHEY and CDR2 SMNVEV (reference sequence). V shed 1 base and J shed 6 bases, with 8 bases lying between them. Sampled while nominally healthy, donors likely had unrecorded immune exposures. General study points: In a later analysis, a missense DCLRE1C variant was linked to TCR beta V- and J-gene trimming.

With regard to this clone: Its matching antigen is unknown.

PCR amplification relied on 60 Vbeta primers (plus 13 Jbeta primers). Clones were sequenced by immunoSEQ multiplex PCR, and TCRdb holds only the in-frame ones, with some missing. The sample holds about 160,000 clones, approximately 78% seen once. Sample: PBMCs. V and J are TRBV27 and TRBJ2-3; the D is unclear. The sequence derives from a girl under 10 years old in good health and CMV-seropositive. The chain's CDR3 is CASSLLTSDTQYF. The CDR3 bases are TGTGCCAGCAGTTTATTGACTTCGGATACGCAGTATTTT.